This T cell receptor beta chain stems from a study of OX40 agonist ivuxolimab in advanced cancers. The germline CDR1 and CDR2 sequences are SGHNT and YENEEA. This CDR3 comprises 13 residues. V was pared by 2 bases and J by 3 bases, with 0 bases of the junction left unmatched. The count of this clone is one. The protocol was immunoSEQ multiplex PCR, while the TCRdb copy is restricted to in-frame clones and leaves out a portion. The sample holds about 96,000 clones, about 80% seen once. The sequencing used CD4+ or CD8+ T cells sorted from blood, collected in a trial of the OX40 agonist ivuxolimab. The chain is built from TRBV11-3 and TRBJ1-1; TRBD1 aligns across 7 bases. This clonotype originated in an adult with an advanced solid tumor such as melanoma, head and neck, liver or kidney cancer. The DNA for the CDR3 is TGTGCCAGCAGCTTACAGGGGGACACTGAAGCTTTCTTT. This sequence encodes CASSLQGDTEAFF.